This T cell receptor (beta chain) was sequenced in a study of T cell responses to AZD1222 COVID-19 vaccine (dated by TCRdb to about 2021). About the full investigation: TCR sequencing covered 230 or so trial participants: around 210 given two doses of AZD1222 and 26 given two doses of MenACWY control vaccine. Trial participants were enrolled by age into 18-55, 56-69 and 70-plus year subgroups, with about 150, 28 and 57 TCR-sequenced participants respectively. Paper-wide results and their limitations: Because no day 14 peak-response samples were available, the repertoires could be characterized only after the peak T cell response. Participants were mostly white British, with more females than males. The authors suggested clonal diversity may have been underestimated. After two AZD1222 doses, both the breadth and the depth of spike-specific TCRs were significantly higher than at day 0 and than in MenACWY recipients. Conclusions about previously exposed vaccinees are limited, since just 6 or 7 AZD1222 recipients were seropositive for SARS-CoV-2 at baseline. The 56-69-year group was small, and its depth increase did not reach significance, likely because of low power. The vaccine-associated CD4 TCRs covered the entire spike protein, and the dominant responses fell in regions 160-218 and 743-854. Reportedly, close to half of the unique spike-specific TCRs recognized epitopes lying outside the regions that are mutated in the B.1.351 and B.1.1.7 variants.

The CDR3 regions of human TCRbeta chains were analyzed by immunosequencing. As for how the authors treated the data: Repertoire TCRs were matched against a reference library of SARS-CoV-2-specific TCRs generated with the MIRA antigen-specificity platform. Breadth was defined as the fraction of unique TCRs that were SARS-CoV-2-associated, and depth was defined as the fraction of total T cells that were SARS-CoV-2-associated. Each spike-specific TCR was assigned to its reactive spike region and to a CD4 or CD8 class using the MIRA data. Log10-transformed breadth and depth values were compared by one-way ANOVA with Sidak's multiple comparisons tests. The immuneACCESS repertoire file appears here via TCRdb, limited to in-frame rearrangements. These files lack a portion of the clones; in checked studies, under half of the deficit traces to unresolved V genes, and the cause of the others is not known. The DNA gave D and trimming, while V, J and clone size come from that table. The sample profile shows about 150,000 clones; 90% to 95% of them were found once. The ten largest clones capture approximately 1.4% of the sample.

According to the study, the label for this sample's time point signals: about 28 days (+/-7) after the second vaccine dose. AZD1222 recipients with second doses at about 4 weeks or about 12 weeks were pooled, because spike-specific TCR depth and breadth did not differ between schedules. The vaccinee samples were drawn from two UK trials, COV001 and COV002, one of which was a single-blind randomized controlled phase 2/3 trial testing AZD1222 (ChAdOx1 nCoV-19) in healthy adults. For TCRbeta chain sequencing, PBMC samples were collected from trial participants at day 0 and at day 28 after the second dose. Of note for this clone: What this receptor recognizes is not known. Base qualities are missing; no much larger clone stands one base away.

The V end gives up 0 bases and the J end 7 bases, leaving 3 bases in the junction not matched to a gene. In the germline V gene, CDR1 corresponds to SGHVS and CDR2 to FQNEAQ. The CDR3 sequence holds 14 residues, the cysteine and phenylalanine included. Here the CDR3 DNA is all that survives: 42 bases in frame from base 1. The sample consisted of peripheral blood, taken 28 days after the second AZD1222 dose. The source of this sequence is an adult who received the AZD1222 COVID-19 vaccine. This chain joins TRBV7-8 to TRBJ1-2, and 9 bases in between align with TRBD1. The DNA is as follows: TGTGCCAGCAGCTTAGCGGACAGGGGTGGTGGCTACACCTTC. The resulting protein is CASSLADRGGGYTF.